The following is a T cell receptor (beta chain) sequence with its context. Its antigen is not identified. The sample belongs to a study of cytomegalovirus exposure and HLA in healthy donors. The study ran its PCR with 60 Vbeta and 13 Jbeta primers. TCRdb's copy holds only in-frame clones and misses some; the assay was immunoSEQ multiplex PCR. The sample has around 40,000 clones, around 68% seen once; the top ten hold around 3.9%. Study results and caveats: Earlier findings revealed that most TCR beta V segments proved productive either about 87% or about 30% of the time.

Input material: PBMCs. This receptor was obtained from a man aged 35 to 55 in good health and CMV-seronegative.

The CDR3 loop reads CASSPGGLAGVVETQYF. CDR3 nucleotides: TGTGCCAGCAGCCCTGGGGGACTAGCGGGCGTGGTGGAGACCCAGTACTTC. The rearrangement links TRBV7-8 to TRBJ2-5; 12 bases agree with TRBD2. Germline lookup yields CDR1 SGHVS and CDR2 FQNEAQ. The CDR3 spans 17 residues. The V segment lost 5 bases and the J segment 5 bases; nucleotides outside the gene matches: 12.